The TCR beta chain under discussion was sequenced for a study of CD8 T cells in ankylosing spondylitis. Findings of the study overall: A motif of roughly eight highly homologous TCR beta variants was seen as apparently characteristic of ankylosing spondylitis blood.

By quantitative 5'-RACE with molecular barcodes, the TCR beta libraries were made. TCRdb independently ran MiXCR on the 5' RACE reads; one entry per CDR3 protein. The sample gives under 250,000 distinct CDR3 sequences, roughly a third of which show up once; 4% to 5.5% is in the top ten. This clonotype was counted a single time. The target antigen is unknown. This sequence originates from a male donor with ankylosing spondylitis or in good health (not recorded which). The sample taken for sequencing was blood, either unsorted or a sorted T cell fraction (not recorded which).

DNA of the CDR3: TGTGCCACCAGCAGGTTGGGGACCCTTAATGAAAAACTGTTTTTT. Protein product: CATSRLGTLNEKLFF. The genes are TRBV15 and TRBJ1-4; D possibly corresponds to TRBD1 (5 bases). Germline values: CDR1 LNHNV, CDR2 YYDKDF (reference sequence). V was cut by 3 bases and J by 4 bases, with 12 bases left in between. There are 15 residues in the CDR3. Together with reference TRBV15 and TRBJ1-4, the CDR3 gives the full variable domain: DAMVIQNPRYQVTQFGKPVTLSCSQTLNHNVMYWYQQKSSQAPKLLFHYYDKDFNNEADTPDNFQSRRPNTSFCFLDIRSPGLGDTAMYLCATSRLGTLNEKLFFGSGTQLSVL.